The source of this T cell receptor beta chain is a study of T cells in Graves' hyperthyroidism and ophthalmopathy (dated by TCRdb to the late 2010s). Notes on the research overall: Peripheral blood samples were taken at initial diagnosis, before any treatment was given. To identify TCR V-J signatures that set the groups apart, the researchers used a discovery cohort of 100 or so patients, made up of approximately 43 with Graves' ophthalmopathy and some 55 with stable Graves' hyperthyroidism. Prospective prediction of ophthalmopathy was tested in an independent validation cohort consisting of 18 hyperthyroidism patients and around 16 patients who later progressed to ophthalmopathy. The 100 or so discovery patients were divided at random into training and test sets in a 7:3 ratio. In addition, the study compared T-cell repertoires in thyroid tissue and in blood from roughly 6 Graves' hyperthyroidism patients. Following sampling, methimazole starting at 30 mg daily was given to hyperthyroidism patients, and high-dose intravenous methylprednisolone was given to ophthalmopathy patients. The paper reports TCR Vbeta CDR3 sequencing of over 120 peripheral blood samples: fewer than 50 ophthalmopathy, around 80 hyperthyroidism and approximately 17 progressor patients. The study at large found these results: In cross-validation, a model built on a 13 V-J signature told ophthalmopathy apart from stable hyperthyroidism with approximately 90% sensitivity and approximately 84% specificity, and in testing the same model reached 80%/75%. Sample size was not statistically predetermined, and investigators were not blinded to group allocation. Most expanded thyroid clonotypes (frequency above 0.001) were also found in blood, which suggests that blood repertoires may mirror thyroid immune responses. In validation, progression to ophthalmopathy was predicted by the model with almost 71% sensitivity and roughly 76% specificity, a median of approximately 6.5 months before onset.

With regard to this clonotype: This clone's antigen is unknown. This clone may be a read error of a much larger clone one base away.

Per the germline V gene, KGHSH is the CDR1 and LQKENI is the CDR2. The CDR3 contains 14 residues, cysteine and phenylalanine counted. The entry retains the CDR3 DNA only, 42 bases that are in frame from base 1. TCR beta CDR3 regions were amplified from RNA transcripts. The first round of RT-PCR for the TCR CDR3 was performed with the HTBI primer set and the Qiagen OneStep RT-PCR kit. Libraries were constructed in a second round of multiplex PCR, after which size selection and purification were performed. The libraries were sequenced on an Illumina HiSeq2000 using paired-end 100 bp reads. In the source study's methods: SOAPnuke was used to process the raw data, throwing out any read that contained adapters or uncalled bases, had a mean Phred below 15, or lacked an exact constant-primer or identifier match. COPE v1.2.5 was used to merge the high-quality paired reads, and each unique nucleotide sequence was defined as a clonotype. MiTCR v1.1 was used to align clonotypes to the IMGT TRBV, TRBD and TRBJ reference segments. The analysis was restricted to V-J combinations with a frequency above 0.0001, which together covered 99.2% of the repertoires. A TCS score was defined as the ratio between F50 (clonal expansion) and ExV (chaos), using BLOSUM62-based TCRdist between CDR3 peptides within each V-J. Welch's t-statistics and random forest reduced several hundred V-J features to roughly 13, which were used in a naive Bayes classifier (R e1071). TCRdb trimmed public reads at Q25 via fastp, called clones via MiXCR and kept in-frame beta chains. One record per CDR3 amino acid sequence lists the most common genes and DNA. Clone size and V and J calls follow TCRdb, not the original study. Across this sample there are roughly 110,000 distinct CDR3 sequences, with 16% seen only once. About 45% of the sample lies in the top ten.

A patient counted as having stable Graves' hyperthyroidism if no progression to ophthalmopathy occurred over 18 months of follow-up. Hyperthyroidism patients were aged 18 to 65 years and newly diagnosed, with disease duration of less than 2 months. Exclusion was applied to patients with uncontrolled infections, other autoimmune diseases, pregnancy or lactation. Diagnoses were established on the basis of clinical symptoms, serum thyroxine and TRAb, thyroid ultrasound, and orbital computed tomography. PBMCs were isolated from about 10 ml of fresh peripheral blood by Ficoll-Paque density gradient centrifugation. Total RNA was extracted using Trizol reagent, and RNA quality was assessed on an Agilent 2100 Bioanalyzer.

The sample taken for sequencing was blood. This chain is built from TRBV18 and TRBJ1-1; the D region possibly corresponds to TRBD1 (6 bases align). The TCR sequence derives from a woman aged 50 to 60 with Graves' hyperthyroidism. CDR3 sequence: CACSPGVGNTEAFF. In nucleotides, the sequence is TGTGCCTGCTCACCAGGGGTAGGGAACACTGAAGCTTTCTTT.